The present T cell receptor beta chain was sequenced within a study of blood T cell repertoires in COVID-19. Study-wide context: The United States, Italy and Spain provided the acute and convalescent COVID-19 samples.

TCRdb keeps only in-frame clones here, not all; method: immunoSEQ multiplex PCR. The sample carries about 260,000 clones, about 82% recorded once. CDR3 length: 15 residues. Germline V lookup: CDR1 SGHRS, CDR2 YFSETQ. The ends were cut back, 3 bases at V and 10 bases at J, with 17 bases in the middle. This clone was detected once. V usage is TRBV5-1 and J usage is TRBJ1-6, with D maybe TRBD1 (6 bases). The clonotype comes from a woman between 45 and 60 years old who had recovered from COVID-19. Material: PBMCs or T cells enriched from blood (not recorded which). CDR3 residues: CASSWDGQGRSPLHF. CDR3 nucleotides: TGCGCCAGCAGCTGGGACGGGCAGGGGAGATCACCCCTCCACTTT.